This T cell receptor beta chain emerged from a study of shared clonotypes between healthy human individuals. Study-level findings and limits: Across subsets, estimated richness was generally greater for naive than for memory populations.

Using around 200 ng DNA, 30,000 to 35,000 T cell genomes, the sorted-subset replicate PCRs were run. Method: immunoSEQ multiplex PCR; TCRdb's copy keeps in-frame clones and lacks some. The profile covers roughly 2 million clones, with 95% appearing a single time and roughly 0.13% taken by the ten largest. Turning to this clone: The antigen is undetermined.

V was cut by 8 bases and J by 2 bases, with 10 bases left in between. The CDR3 spans 13 residues. Germline CDR1 is MNHEY and CDR2 is SMNVEV (reference sequence). The TCR was taken from a man aged 18 to 29 in good health. Sequenced input: naive CD4+ T cells sorted from blood. Indicated subset: CD45RA+ positively selected. This chain links TRBV27 with TRBJ1-5; a possible D gene is TRBD1 (5 bases). The CDR3 loop reads CASRARGNQPQHF. The CDR3 region has the DNA TGTGCCAGCCGTGCCAGGGGCAATCAGCCCCAGCATTTT.